This TCR beta chain stems from a study of blood T cell repertoires in COVID-19. In the study overall: The analysed material was cDNA or gDNA that came from T cells, B-cell-depleted T cells, or PBMCs.

Assay used: immunoSEQ multiplex PCR; TCRdb lists only in-frame clones, some missing. The data contain fewer than 250,000 clones, roughly 85% of them singletons. Those who participated ranged in age from about 18 to 89 years and resided in about two dozen US areas. Per the germline V gene, CDR1 is SGHNT and CDR2 is YYREEE (reference sequence). Trimming cost V 2 bases and J 7 bases; bases outside gene matches: 5. This CDR3 region has 15 residues. This sequence originates from a man aged 25-45 years who had recovered from COVID-19. V is TRBV5-4 and J is TRBJ1-6, with 8 bases fitting TRBD1. The sequenced sample was PBMCs or T cells enriched from blood (not recorded which). CDR3 sequence (DNA): TGTGCCAGCAGCTTTCAGGGGGCGGGCAATTCACCCCTCCACTTT. Translated: CASSFQGAGNSPLHF.